Below are 11 T cell receptor beta chains sequenced from a single sample in a study of blood T cell repertoires in COVID-19. The repertoire was sequenced with immunoSEQ multiplex PCR; TCRdb's copy has only in-frame clones and lacks some. The sample has about 75,000 clones; 80% to 90% are singletons. The specimen was peripheral blood. Receptors were obtained from a human donor in a cohort sampled during active COVID-19.

This clone is a singleton in its sample. This chain uses TRBV18 with TRBJ2-3, with a weak D call TRBD1 (6 bases). CDR3 length: 13 amino acids. Germline V CDR1 and CDR2: KGHSH, LQKENI. V was clipped by 6 bases and J by 4 bases, with 11 bases between them. The CDR3, as DNA: TGTGCCAGCTCCATGGACAGTCCAGATACGCAGTATTTT. It specifies CASSMDSPDTQYF. The variable domain in full, with the rest retrieved from reference TRBV18 and TRBJ2-3, is NAGVMQNPRHLVRRRGQEARLRCSPMKGHSHVYWYRQLPEEGLKFMVYLQKENIIDESGMPKERFSAEFPKEGPSILRIQQVVRGDSAAYFCASSMDSPDTQYFGPGTRLTVL.

The chain is built from TRBV7-2 and TRBJ2-5, with TRBD2 matching 14 bases. J lost 5 bases, V lost 5 bases, and 10 bases had no gene match. This CDR3 has 17 residues. Germline V gives CDR1 SGHTA, CDR2 FQGNSA. CDR3 region: CASSPGGLAGVLETQYF. The CDR3, as DNA: TGTGCCAGCAGCCCAGGGGGACTAGCGGGAGTATTGGAGACCCAGTACTTC.

V is TRBV3-1 (or the pseudogene TRBV3-2) and J is TRBJ2-5, with D possibly matching TRBD2 (7 bases). The germline V gene encodes CDR1 LGHDT and CDR2 YNNKEL (reference sequence). V lost 3 bases to trimming and J lost 4 bases, with 15 bases between them. The CDR3 is made up of 15 amino acids. In nucleotides, the CDR3 is TGTGCCAGCAGCCACACTGGAGGGGGGGGAGAGACCCAGTACTTC. This translates into CASSHTGGGGETQYF.

The rearrangement links TRBV18 to TRBJ1-5, with D hard to call. This CDR3 has 13 residues. Germline CDR1 reads KGHSH; CDR2 reads LQKENI. The germline V and J ends were trimmed by 6 bases and 3 bases, with 9 bases remaining between them. The CDR3 DNA follows: TGTGCCAGCTCCCCTACCTCCAATCAGCCCCAGCATTTT. It translates to CASSPTSNQPQHF.

The genes are TRBV29-1 and TRBJ2-7, with TRBD2 identical over 7 bases. Germline loops: CDR1 SQVTM, CDR2 ANQGSEA. The CDR3 totals 12 residues. The V segment lost 7 bases and the J segment 0 bases; nucleotides outside the gene matches: 3. The CDR3 nucleotides read TGCAGCGCTAGCGGTTTCTCCTACGAGCAGTACTTC. Translation: CSASGFSYEQYF.

The chain recombines TRBV6-2 or TRBV6-3 with TRBJ1-1; TRBD1 matches at 8 bases. This CDR3 contains 14 residues. From germline, CDR1 is MNHEY and CDR2 SVGEGT. The V segment lost 5 bases and the J segment 1 base; nucleotides outside the gene matches: 3. CDR3 coding DNA: TGTGCCAGCAGTCAGGACAGGGCGAACACTGAAGCTTTCTTT. It codes for CASSQDRANTEAFF.

In this sample, this clone turned up once. The chain has TRBV18 and TRBJ1-2; D gene uncertain. The CDR3 totals 15 residues. The ends were cut back, 3 bases at V and 4 bases at J, with 15 bases in the middle. Per germline, CDR1 KGHSH and CDR2 LQKENI. This CDR3 reads CASSPETGTGYGYTF. CDR3 coding DNA: TGTGCCAGCTCACCGGAAACGGGTACCGGCTATGGCTACACCTTC.

This clone was seen only once. The chain couples TRBV7-8 to TRBJ1-1; 7 nucleotides align to TRBD1. The germline CDR1 and CDR2 sequences are SGHVS and FQNEAQ. The ends lost 6 bases at V and 4 bases at J; junction bases unmatched: 11. The CDR3 is 15 residues long. The CDR3 nucleotides are TGTGCCAGCAGAGTCGACAGGGTCACGGGCACTGAAGCTTTCTTT. It yields the protein CASRVDRVTGTEAFF.

The chain couples TRBV28 to TRBJ2-2, with D maybe TRBD1 (6 bases). CDR1 MDHEN and CDR2 SYDVKM come from the germline V gene. Trimming removed 4 bases from V and 1 base from J, with 7 bases in between. This CDR3 is built from 14 residues. CDR3 sequence (DNA): TGTGCCAGCAGTTGGGGACAGAACACCGGGGAGCTGTTTTTT. Amino acid sequence: CASSWGQNTGELFF.

V gene TRBV28 combines with J gene TRBJ2-6, with TRBD2 matching over 7 bases. CDR1 MDHEN and CDR2 SYDVKM come from the germline V gene. The CDR3 length is 17 residues. V dropped 10 bases and J dropped 0; count of bases not matched to a gene: 12. CDR3: CATKAGGTTSGANVLTF. The CDR3 DNA follows: TGTGCCACCAAGGCCGGGGGGACGACCTCTGGGGCCAACGTCCTGACTTTC.

The rearrangement joins TRBV27 to TRBJ1-1; tentatively, D is TRBD1 (5 bases). Trimming shortened V by 4 bases and J by 2 bases, and 17 bases separated the two germline ends. From germline, CDR1 is MNHEY and CDR2 SMNVEV (reference sequence). The CDR3 length is 16 residues. CDR3 bases: TGTGCCAGCAGTTATGGGGCGCAGGCGCCCAACACTGAAGCTTTCTTT. It specifies CASSYGAQAPNTEAFF.